Detailed here is one T cell receptor beta chain. Its specificity is not known. Use of 60 Vbeta and 13 Jbeta primers characterized the PCR. The table came from immunoSEQ multiplex PCR; TCRdb's copy has only in-frame clones and leaves some out. Here the sample spans around 180,000 clones, about 78% being singletons. This sample was taken from a study of cytomegalovirus exposure and HLA in healthy donors. General study results and limits: The productive fraction for most TCR beta V segments was about 87% or about 30% in an earlier analysis.

Healthy donors of bone marrow made up the group. Looked up from germline, CDR1 is SNHLY and CDR2 is FYNNEI. CDR3 size: 17 residues. V lost 3 bases and J 1 base, leaving 18 bases between the germline ends. The material sequenced was PBMCs. The TCR comes from a woman aged 50 to 65 in good health and CMV-seropositive. This rearrangement joins TRBV2 to TRBJ1-1; D gene unclear. CDR3 sequence (DNA): TGTGCCAGCAGTGAGTTCCCGGCTGGGTCGGGGAACACTGAAGCTTTCTTT. Residues: CASSEFPAGSGNTEAFF.